Shown below are 9 T cell receptor beta chains from a single sample sequenced in a study of beta chain features in type 1 diabetes. Expressed TCRB transcripts were sequenced because the entire RNA isolate underwent reverse transcription. TCRdb's table, derived via immunoSEQ multiplex PCR, lists solely in-frame clones and lacks some. The sample shows 450,000 to 550,000 clones, roughly 31% of them seen only once. Sequencing was done on a sample of naive CD4+ T cells from blood. All receptors come from a man aged 18 to 35 in good health.

This clone has a handful of counts. The chain combines TRBV11-2 with TRBJ2-1; the D gene is possibly TRBD2 (5 bases). CDR1 and CDR2 (germline): SGHAT, FQNNGV. V dropped 1 base and J dropped 15 bases, with 13 bases sitting between them. This CDR3 is built from 12 residues. The chain's CDR3 is CASSLVIGGRFF. CDR3 nucleotide sequence: TGTGCCAGCAGCTTAGTTATAGGAGGTCGGTTCTTC.

The CDR3 region is CASSEAALPNEQFF. CDR3 nucleotide sequence: TGTGCCAGCAGCGAGGCGGCGCTCCCCAATGAGCAGTTCTTC. The chain carries TRBV7-9 and TRBJ2-1; D remains ambiguous. The CDR3 runs 14 residues. V dropped 5 bases and J dropped 6 bases, with 14 bases sitting between them. Germline loops: CDR1 SEHNR, CDR2 FQNEAQ (reference sequence).

V and J are TRBV30 and TRBJ1-2; 8 bases map to TRBD1. This CDR3 is 13 amino acids long. After removal of 1 base from V and 7 bases from J, the junction contained 5 bases not matched to a gene. Germline CDR1 GTSNPN, CDR2 SVGIG (reference sequence). The CDR3 sequence is CAWSADREGGYTF. CDR3 in DNA: TGTGCCTGGAGTGCGGACAGGGAAGGTGGCTACACCTTC.

This clone was observed a handful of times. V is TRBV30 and J is TRBJ2-2; 7 bases align to TRBD2. The CDR3 loop spans 15 amino acids. CDR1 and CDR2 (germline): GTSNPN, SVGIG (reference sequence). Losses at the gene ends were 6 bases for V and 1 base for J; bases not matched to a gene: 8. Here the CDR3 DNA reads TGTGCCTGTCCCAGCCAGCGGGGGAACACCGGGGAGCTGTTTTTT. Its protein product is CACPSQRGNTGELFF.

The CDR3 region is CAISADSSYNEQFF. CDR3 DNA sequence: TGTGCCATCAGCGCGGACAGCTCCTACAATGAGCAGTTCTTC. The chain is built from TRBV10-3 and TRBJ2-1; weak D call: TRBD1 (6 bases). The CDR3 is 14 residues long. Germline assignment: CDR1 ENHRY and CDR2 SYGVKD. V was shortened by 6 bases and J by 0 bases, with 9 bases between the two germline ends.

This clone was observed a few times. The genes are TRBV9 and TRBJ2-5; 7 bases map to TRBD2. Trimming cost V 3 bases and J 1 base; bases outside gene matches: 9. Germline CDR1 reads SGDLS; CDR2 reads YYNGEE. The CDR3 has 16 amino acids. CDR3 protein: CASSAGTTLLQETQYF. The CDR3 DNA reads as TGTGCCAGCAGCGCAGGGACTACCTTACTCCAAGAGACCCAGTACTTC.

The V and J genes are TRBV28 and TRBJ2-4, with 9 bases lining up with TRBD1. The CDR3 runs 15 residues. V lost 6 bases to trimming and J lost 8 bases; unmatched junction nucleotides: 11. Germline V CDR1 and CDR2: MDHEN, SYDVKM. CDR3 bases: TGTGCCAGCAGCCGCCCCCCCGGGACAGGGCACATTCAGTACTTC. This translates into CASSRPPGTGHIQYF.

This chain uses TRBV25-1 with TRBJ2-5; D gene unclear. CDR1 and CDR2 from the germline V gene are MGHDK and SYGVNS. V shed 5 bases and J shed 5 bases, with 21 bases lying between them. The CDR3 consists of 16 residues. The CDR3 coding sequence is TGTGCCAGCAGTCCTAGGCTGGCAACCCTTGGGGAGACCCAGTACTTC. It translates to CASSPRLATLGETQYF.

V is TRBV29-1 and J is TRBJ2-7; TRBD1 matches at 7 bases. Trimming took 6 bases from V and 0 from J; bases not matched to a gene: 8. Germline CDR1 SQVTM, CDR2 ANQGSEA. There are 14 residues in the CDR3. This CDR3 reads CSVADRTSSYEQYF. The CDR3 bases are TGCAGCGTAGCGGACAGGACGAGCTCCTACGAGCAGTACTTC.